The clone carrying this TCR beta chain showed up just a few times. From germline, CDR1 is SGHTA and CDR2 FQGTGA. Trimming removed 0 bases from V and 2 bases from J; junction bases left unmatched: 8. The CDR3 runs to 18 residues. The data are from a study of molecular identifiers for immune sequencing clone quantification. Study context: Five portions were made in replicates from RNA of roughly 20,000 or 100,000 naive CD8 cells, and four underwent sequencing.

Using its own MiXCR run on the PCR reads, TCRdb lists one record per CDR3 protein. In the table there are 550,000 to 750,000 distinct CDR3 sequences, about 20% of which are singletons. This chain uses TRBV7-3 with TRBJ2-3; 10 positions agree with TRBD2. The receptor comes from a human donor in good health. Some libraries in this study had Jurkat cell RNA spiked in. Sequenced: naive CD8+ T cells from blood, with Jurkat cell RNA spiked in. Described subset: FACS-sorted CD8+CD4-CCR7+CD45RA+ naive T cells. The CDR3 protein is CASSLTFGTSDLTDTQYF. DNA of the CDR3: TGTGCCAGCAGCTTAACGTTCGGGACTAGCGATCTCACAGATACGCAGTATTTT.